This TCR beta chain came from a study of shared clonotypes between healthy human individuals. Across the study: Each donor's CD4 naive and CD4 memory cells filled three plates apiece, CD8 naive two, and CD8 memory one. Findings and limits, study-wide: Generation of non-shared clonotypes was less probable than generation of clonotypes shared by all four donors.

Using immunoSEQ multiplex PCR, the repertoire was profiled, and TCRdb retains in-frame clones only, with some absent. The data show around 940,000 clones, 76% seen once. CD45RA-negative memory and CD45RA+ naive subsets were split from the CD4+ cells. Germline V gene data show CDR1 as SSHAT and CDR2 as FNYEAQ (reference sequence). CDR3 length equals 13 residues. The sample holds a few counts of this clone. Its antigen remains unidentified. One end of the junction varies from germline; a read error may be responsible. Sequenced input: memory CD4+ T cells sorted from blood. Indicated subset: CD45RA-negative fraction. The source of this sequence is a young man in good health. The chain joins TRBV7-7 to TRBJ1-1; 8 bases match TRBD1. The CDR3 nucleotides read TGTGCTAGCAGCCTGACAGGGGATACTGAAGCTTTCTTT. This sequence encodes CASSLTGDTEAFF.